This record concerns one T cell receptor beta chain sequence. This entry comes from a study of blood T cell repertoires in COVID-19. Study in general: The United States, Italy and Spain provided the acute and convalescent COVID-19 samples. T cells, B-cell-depleted T cells, or PBMCs supplied cDNA or gDNA.

Original processing methods: Scientists estimated how many nucleated cells there were by amplifying reference gene primers. The table came from immunoSEQ multiplex PCR; TCRdb's copy has only in-frame clones and leaves some out. The V and J calls and clone size were taken over from that table, and D and trimming were inferred from the DNA. This sample yields about 99,000 clones, of which 79% are seen a single time; roughly 18% belongs to the top ten. The sequenced material came from peripheral blood. This clonotype was sampled from a woman over 75 with active or convalescent COVID-19.

Here the CDR3 DNA reads TGTGCCAGCAGCAAACTATCTTCACTAGCGGGTCTCTTCGGTGAGCAGTTCTTC. Protein sequence: CASSKLSSLAGLFGEQFF. V is TRBV9 and J is TRBJ2-1, with TRBD2 matching over 9 bases. This CDR3 region has 18 residues. V dropped 4 bases and J dropped 9; count of bases not matched to a gene: 20. Germline V gives CDR1 SGDLS, CDR2 YYNGEE.